This is a list of T cell receptor beta chains from one sample in a study of T-cell memory formation after mild COVID-19. TCRdb redid the calling of the 5' RACE reads with MiXCR, one entry per CDR3 protein. The table lists 95,000 to 120,000 distinct CDR3 sequences, roughly 20% of them singletons. The sequenced sample consisted of PBMCs or a T cell subset sorted from them (not recorded which). Receptors originate from a man aged 18-30 years who had mild COVID-19 (a few samples of this study predate the infection). Cell type and time point are not known. Both conserved end residues are part of each CDR3. A D gene is named only where the DNA matches it firmly. Not every row has a clone size; where given, it reads once, few, many or a size class.

J,D,V,size,DNA,CDR3
TRBJ2-5,NA,TRBV4-2,few,TGTGCCAGCAGCCTTCGAGCGGAGACCCAGTACTTC,CASSLRAETQYF
TRBJ1-2,NA,TRBV7-9,few,TGTGCCAGCAGCGCAGGGTACTATGGCTACACCTTC,CASSAGYYGYTF
TRBJ2-1,NA,TRBV30,NA,TGTGCCTGGAGTGTAGGAGATCTGGGCCTCACCGCCCCGTCACGTCGACGAAAGCAGTTCTTC,CAWSVGDLGLTAPSRRRKQFF
TRBJ2-3,NA,TRBV20-1,few,TGCAGTCCCCGGGTACCGAGCACAGATACGCAGTATTTT,CSPRVPSTDTQYF
TRBJ1-2,TRBD1,TRBV4-1,NA,TGCGCCAGCAGCGTTGGACAGGGGGTGCCTAGCGGCTACACCTTC,CASSVGQGVPSGYTF
TRBJ1-2,NA,TRBV9,once,TGTGCCAGCAGCCCCGAAGACACAACTAACTATGGCTACACCTTC,CASSPEDTTNYGYTF
TRBJ2-4,NA,TRBV4-1,NA,TGCGCCAGCAGCCAAGTTCCCCTAGCCAAAAACATTCAGTACTTC,CASSQVPLAKNIQYF
TRBJ1-1,TRBD1,TRBV7-9,NA,TGTGCCAGCAGCTTTGGAACAGGGGGTAGGGCTTTCTTT,CASSFGTGGRAFF
TRBJ2-7,NA,TRBV15,NA,TGTGCCACCAGCAGAGGTAATGGGGACTACGAGCAGTACTTC,CATSRGNGDYEQYF
TRBJ1-6,NA,TRBV4-1,NA,TGCGCCAGCAGCCAAGTATCCGGCAATTCACCCCTCCACTTT,CASSQVSGNSPLHF
TRBJ2-3,NA,TRBV7-9,NA,TGTGCCAGCAGCCCCGAGCGTGGGCGGGCCAGCACAGATACGCAGTATTTT,CASSPERGRASTDTQYF
TRBJ2-6,NA,TRBV27,few,TGTGCCAGCAGTTTTGGTGTGGCCAACGTCCTGACTTTC,CASSFGVANVLTF
TRBJ1-5,NA,TRBV7-9,NA,TGTGCCAGCAGTCGGTCGGGGGGGAGCAATCAGCCCCAGCATTTT,CASSRSGGSNQPQHF
TRBJ2-1,NA,TRBV29-1,few,TGCAGCGTTGAGGACACCGCGGGCTATGAGCAGTTCTTC,CSVEDTAGYEQFF
TRBJ1-6,NA,TRBV15,NA,TGTGCCACCAGCAGAGACAGGTCCGTCCGTCCGAATTCACCCCTCCACTTT,CATSRDRSVRPNSPLHF
TRBJ2-5,NA,TRBV3-1,NA,TGTGCCAGCAGCCCCGCGTTGGAGACCCAGTACTTC,CASSPALETQYF
TRBJ2-1,NA,TRBV7-9,few,TGTGCCAGCAGCCCTAAGGATGGTGGAGGGGTCTACAATGAGCAGTTCTTC,CASSPKDGGGVYNEQFF
TRBJ2-1,NA,TRBV11-3,NA,TGTGCCAGCAGCCCCAGTCGGGGGAATGAGCAGTTCTTC,CASSPSRGNEQFF
TRBJ1-1,NA,TRBV5-1,few,TGCGCCAGCAGCTTAGGTTCCGGGGGCGCGGGCACTGAAGCTTTCTTT,CASSLGSGGAGTEAFF
TRBJ2-3,NA,TRBV28,NA,TGTGCCAGCAGTTTGGGCCGTATATCCACAGATACGCAGTATTTT,CASSLGRISTDTQYF
TRBJ2-2,NA,TRBV12-3/TRBV12-4,few,TGTGCCAGCAGTCCTAGTGTCGGGGGGCCGAACACCGGGGAGCTGTTTTTT,CASSPSVGGPNTGELFF
TRBJ1-3,NA,TRBV2,NA,TGTGCCAGCAGTGAAGGACAGCATGTAAACACCATATATTTT,CASSEGQHVNTIYF
TRBJ2-2,NA,TRBV4-3,few,TGCGCCAGCAGCCAAGATCGACCGCCCGGGGAGCTGTTTTTT,CASSQDRPPGELFF
TRBJ2-2,NA,TRBV24-1,NA,TGTGCCACCAGTGATCACAGAAGCACCGGGGAGCTGTTTTTT,CATSDHRSTGELFF
TRBJ2-2,TRBD1,TRBV6-4,NA,TGTGCCAGCAGTGACATTTTAGGCGGACAGGGGGCCTCGGACACCGGGGAGCTGTTTTTT,CASSDILGGQGASDTGELFF
TRBJ1-5,TRBD1,TRBV6-5,NA,TGTGCCAGCAGTTACCTCGGACAGGGAAGCAATCAGCCCCAGCATTTT,CASSYLGQGSNQPQHF
TRBJ1-2,TRBD1,TRBV6-2/TRBV6-3,NA,TGTGCCAGCAGTACTCCCGGGACAGTTTCCTATGGCTACACCTTC,CASSTPGTVSYGYTF
TRBJ1-2,TRBD1,TRBV5-4,NA,TGTGCCAGCAGCTTTCAGGGGGCAGACTATGGCTACACCTTC,CASSFQGADYGYTF